Following are 19 T cell receptor beta chains from one sample sequenced in a study of CXCR3-negative and CXCR3-positive naive CD8 T cells. Via 5' RACE with UMI labels, TRB cDNA libraries were prepared. TCRdb reprocessed the 5' RACE reads, with one entry per CDR3 protein and no DNA. Its listing shows approximately 52,000 distinct CDR3 sequences. Sequences were obtained from memory CD8+ T cells from blood. Receptors originate from a human donor in good health. Some clones in this sample may be carry-over from other donors' samples.

CDR3 sequence: CASRLIIVVPQGRSYGYTF. V gene TRBV12-2 combines with J gene TRBJ1-2; TCRdb reports TRBD1, a call that lacks DNA to check it against. TRBV12-2 is shown as a pseudogene. The CDR3 is 19 amino acids.

The genes are TRBV4-2 and TRBJ1-5. CDR1 is LGHNA, CDR2 YNFKEQ, per germline. There are 15 residues in the CDR3. The CDR3 protein is CASSQDLRHREPQHF.

The chain recombines TRBV21-1 with TRBJ2-7. TRBV21-1 is a known pseudogene. This CDR3 has 12 residues. CDR3 sequence reads: CASIKGPNEQYF.

The V call is TRBV25-1, the J call TRBJ2-1. Per the germline V gene, CDR1 is MGHDK and CDR2 is SYGVNS. CDR3 length equals 13 residues. CDR3 protein: CASSDPSRNEQFF. Filled out from reference TRBV25-1 and TRBJ2-1, the complete variable domain reads EADIYQTPRYLVIGTGKKITLECSQTMGHDKMYWYQQDPGMELHLIHYSYGVNSTEKGDLSSESTVSRIRTEHFPLTLESARPSHTSQYLCASSDPSRNEQFFGPGTRLTVL.

The rearrangement links TRBV12-3 or TRBV12-4 to TRBJ2-1. The CDR3 consists of 12 residues. The CDR3 here is CASRPHINEQFF.

The chain joins TRBV4-3 to TRBJ2-6. The CDR3 length is 15 residues. Germline V gene data show CDR1 as LGHNA and CDR2 as YSLEER. CDR3 amino acids: CASSQDNSGANVLTF.

V usage is TRBV29-1 and J usage is TRBJ2-1; there is no DNA to check the TCRdb D call of TRBD2. Germline V gene sequence: CDR1 SQVTM, CDR2 ANQGSEA. This CDR3 has 11 residues. The CDR3 loop reads CSVEGHNEQFF.

The V gene is TRBV20-1, the J gene TRBJ2-7; TCRdb gives TRBD1 as the D gene, but with no DNA this cannot be confirmed. Germline CDR1 and CDR2: DFQATT and SNEGSKA (reference sequence). There are 12 residues in the CDR3. CDR3 amino acids: CSAWGRSYEQYF.

The chain links TRBV10-3 to TRBJ2-7. The CDR3 covers 11 residues. Germline assignment: CDR1 ENHRY and CDR2 SYGVKD. CDR3 loop: CAISERYEQYF.

The V gene is TRBV5-5, the J gene TRBJ1-6. Germline loops: CDR1 SGHKS, CDR2 YYEKEE (reference sequence). This CDR3 has 16 residues. CDR3 protein: CASSLASGRGNSPLHF.

The rearrangement links TRBV29-1 to TRBJ2-4; there is no DNA to check the TCRdb D call of TRBD1. CDR1 and CDR2 (germline): SQVTM, ANQGSEA. CDR3 size: 14 residues. CDR3 in amino acids: CSVEEPGIQNIQYF.

The V gene is TRBV3-1, the J gene TRBJ2-7; TCRdb proposes TRBD1, but this gene call is untestable without DNA. The CDR3 totals 16 residues. CDR1 LGHDT and CDR2 YNNKEL come from the germline V gene (reference sequence). The CDR3 here is CASSQPGQGGPYEQYF.

This chain connects TRBV28 to TRBJ2-1; the TRBD2 assignment by TCRdb is unverifiable without DNA. Germline lookup yields CDR1 MDHEN and CDR2 SYDVKM. This CDR3 has 15 amino acids. Here the CDR3 reads CASSWLAGPYNEQFF.

This chain connects TRBV4-3 to TRBJ2-7; absent DNA, TCRdb's TRBD1 call cannot be checked. Per the germline V gene, CDR1 is LGHNA and CDR2 is YSLEER. The CDR3 sequence is 16 residues long. This chain's CDR3 is CASSQGVGQGNYEQYF.

V gene TRBV11-2 combines with J gene TRBJ2-2; TCRdb indicates TRBD1, and absent DNA this call remains unverified. Germline loops: CDR1 SGHAT, CDR2 FQNNGV. CDR3 length equals 14 residues. The CDR3 is CASSSDRDLRELFF.

The rearrangement uses TRBV3-1 and TRBJ1-5; TCRdb outputs TRBD1, but without DNA this stays unchecked. The V gene's germline CDR1 is LGHDT and CDR2 YNNKEL (reference sequence). This CDR3 has 15 residues. The CDR3 here is CASSQKDLGVEPQHF.

The V and J genes are TRBV15 and TRBJ2-2. CDR3 length: 16 amino acids. Germline CDR1 and CDR2: LNHNV and YYDKDF (reference sequence). This CDR3 reads CATKDATSGNTGELFF.

V is TRBV7-9 and J is TRBJ1-2; the D call of TRBD1 rests on TCRdb alone, since no DNA is present to check it. The CDR3 extends over 14 amino acids. The germline gives CDR1 SEHNR, CDR2 FQNEAQ (reference sequence). The CDR3 loop is CASSAPGTGNGYTF.

V gene TRBV7-9 combines with J gene TRBJ2-1; lacking DNA, the TRBD2 call made by TCRdb goes unchecked. CDR3 length: 14 amino acids. CDR1 and CDR2 from the germline V gene are SEHNR and FQNEAQ (reference sequence). CDR3 in amino acids: CASGRDSTVNEQFF.